This TCR beta chain appears in the sequencing data of a study of blood T cell repertoires in COVID-19. At the level of the study: Both acute and convalescent COVID-19 samples were obtained from the United States, Italy and Spain.

This clone has a single count. Ages ranged from about 18 to 89 years, with residence in 20 to 30 US areas. Trimming shortened V by 0 bases and J by 5 bases, and 8 bases separated the two germline ends. The germline V gene encodes CDR1 SGHNT and CDR2 YYREEE (reference sequence). This CDR3 spans 13 amino acids. Original data processing: Nucleated cell counts were estimated from reference gene primer amplification. TCRdb's copy holds only in-frame clones and misses some; the assay was immunoSEQ multiplex PCR. V and J calls and clone size follow that table, whereas D and trimming were derived from the DNA. The repertoire holds approximately 250,000 clones, with about 90% as singletons.

This receptor was obtained from a woman aged 40-49 years who had been exposed to COVID-19. The source material was PBMCs or T cells enriched from blood (not recorded which). The rearrangement links TRBV5-4 to TRBJ1-2; D not resolved. The CDR3 here is CASSLGLQYGYTF. CDR3 DNA: TGTGCCAGCAGCTTGGGTTTGCAGTATGGCTACACCTTC.